This TCR beta chain emerged from a study of T cells in Graves' hyperthyroidism and ophthalmopathy. There are many counts of this clonotype. Its antigen is as yet unknown. The CDR3 covers 13 residues. CDR1 and CDR2 from the germline V gene are MGHDK and SYGVNS. Trimming left V 6 bases short and J 5 bases short, with 10 bases between. Template material for amplifying TCR beta CDR3 regions consisted of RNA transcripts. HTBI primers were used for first-round RT-PCR of the TCR CDR3. TCRdb redid the calling of the multiplex PCR reads with MiXCR, one entry per CDR3 protein. The sample consists of 600,000 to 700,000 distinct CDR3 sequences, about 45% of them appearing once. General study points: Blood shared most expanded thyroid clonotypes above 0.001. A 13 V-J signature model discriminated ophthalmopathy versus stable hyperthyroidism.

Patients having uncontrolled infection, another autoimmune disease, pregnancy or lactation were not included. Diagnosis relied on clinical symptoms, serum thyroxine and TRAb, thyroid ultrasound and orbital computed tomography. The material sequenced was peripheral blood or thyroid tissue (not recorded which). The sequence came from an adult man with Graves' disease, either hyperthyroidism or ophthalmopathy (not recorded which). The chain uses TRBV25-1 and TRBJ1-4; D call uncertain. This CDR3 is CASRVGLNEKLFF. As DNA, the CDR3 is TGTGCCAGCAGGGTAGGACTGAATGAAAAACTGTTTTTT.